This T cell receptor beta chain was sequenced in a study of T cells in narcolepsy. Findings and caveats of the study: Autoreactive HCRT-specific and TRIB2-specific clonotypes were marked in same-patient CSF-versus-blood CD4+ comparisons. Some memory CD4+ repertoires had no autoreactive clone sequences.

Germline V gene sequence: CDR1 LNHNV, CDR2 YYDKDF (reference sequence). The junction had 6 bases not matched to a gene; V was cut back by 0 bases and J by 6 bases. The CDR3 is made up of 15 amino acids. Only in-frame clones appear in the TCRdb table, and some are missing; sequencing was by immunoSEQ multiplex PCR. Of over 15,000 clones in the sample, 85% were seen once. Comments on this clone: Its antigen is as yet unknown.

This chain connects TRBV15 to TRBJ1-2; 8 nucleotides agree with TRBD1. Material for sequencing was memory (CD45RA-) CD4+ T cells from blood. The origin of this receptor is a human donor in good health. The CDR3 region is CATSRDRTGLDGYTF. CDR3 nucleotide sequence: TGTGCCACCAGCAGAGATAGGACAGGGTTGGATGGCTACACCTTC.